What follows are 14 T cell receptor beta chains derived from one specimen sequenced in a study of shared clonotypes between healthy human individuals. TCRdb keeps only in-frame clones here, not all; method: immunoSEQ multiplex PCR. Of a few million clones in the sample, 90% to 95% were seen once. The sequencing input was naive CD4+ T cells sorted from blood. Specified subset: CD45RA+ positively selected. The origin of the receptors is a young man in good health.

This rearrangement joins TRBV5-4 to TRBJ1-2; possibly TRBD1 for D (6 bases). The CDR3 runs 14 residues. Germline CDR1 SGHNT, CDR2 YYREEE (reference sequence). V gave up 2 bases and J gave up 1 base, with 9 bases separating them. The CDR3 is CASSLPGDNYGYTF. The CDR3 DNA is TGTGCCAGCAGCTTACCAGGGGATAACTATGGCTACACCTTC.

The rearrangement uses TRBV19 and TRBJ2-1, with D possibly matching TRBD1 (6 bases). This CDR3 contains 15 residues. Between the trimmed V and J ends, which lost 1 base and 3 bases, there was a span of 10 bases. Germline V gene lookup returns CDR1 LNHDA and CDR2 SQIVND (reference sequence). In nucleotides, the CDR3 is TGTGCCAGTAGTATAGGTGGGGGCGTCTACAATGAGCAGTTCTTC. Translated, it gives CASSIGGGVYNEQFF.

The gene calls are TRBV7-2 and TRBJ2-6, with 7 bases identical to TRBD1. The V gene end was trimmed by 4 bases and the J gene end by 2 bases; junction bases not matched to a gene: 2. This CDR3 has 15 residues. Germline CDR1 reads SGHTA; CDR2 reads FQGNSA. The CDR3 DNA reads TGTGCCAGCAGCTCAGGGACAGCTGGGGCCAACGTCCTGACTTTC. It codes for CASSSGTAGANVLTF.

CDR3 in DNA: TGTGCCAGCAGCGATTATACAGGCTACGAGCAGTACTTC. Amino acid sequence: CASSDYTGYEQYF. The rearrangement links TRBV2 to TRBJ2-7; a weak D match, TRBD1 (5 bases). This CDR3 contains 13 residues. Per the germline V gene, CDR1 is SNHLY and CDR2 is FYNNEI. Trimming left V 6 bases short and J 3 bases short, with 12 bases between.

The rearrangement joins TRBV5-1 to TRBJ2-3, with 12 positions matching TRBD2. The CDR3 spans 17 residues. V lost 2 bases to trimming and J lost 1 base; unmatched junction nucleotides: 5. The V gene's germline CDR1 is SGHRS and CDR2 YFSETQ. The CDR3 reads CASSFRLAGAGTDTQYF. The CDR3 nucleotides read TGCGCCAGCAGCTTTCGACTAGCGGGAGCGGGCACAGATACGCAGTATTTT.

This clone was seen just once. CDR3 in amino acids: CASSFVGSSSYEQYF. The DNA for the CDR3 is TGTGCCAGCAGCTTCGTCGGGTCCAGCTCCTACGAGCAGTACTTC. The genes are TRBV7-1 and TRBJ2-7; D unresolved. TRBV7-1 is an ORF, and what it does is uncertain. This CDR3 is built from 15 residues. Trimming pared 4 bases from V and 0 bases from J, leaving 13 bases between.

V and J are TRBV7-9 and TRBJ1-6; a possible D gene is TRBD1 (6 bases). This CDR3 comprises 16 residues. The germline V and J ends were trimmed by 0 bases and 6 bases, with 12 bases remaining between them. Germline V gene data show CDR1 as SEHNR and CDR2 as FQNEAQ (reference sequence). DNA of the CDR3: TGTGCCAGCAGCTTAGCCGCGGGGGCAGGTAATTCACCCCTCCACTTT. It codes for CASSLAAGAGNSPLHF.

This clone was seen a single time. This chain links TRBV6-6 with TRBJ2-7, with D perhaps matching TRBD1 or TRBD2 (5 bases each). The germline CDR1 and CDR2 sequences are MNHNY and SVGAGI (reference sequence). The CDR3 covers 12 residues. The V end lost 6 bases, the J end lost 6 bases, and 12 bases lay between the germline ends. This CDR3 reads CASRRGRSEQYF. The CDR3 coding sequence is TGTGCCAGCAGGAGGGGTAGATCCGAGCAGTACTTC.

A word on this clone: Additional DNA sequences in this sample encode the identical CDR3. The chain recombines TRBV7-2 with TRBJ2-3, with D hard to call. This CDR3 has 13 amino acids. From germline, CDR1 is SGHTA and CDR2 FQGNSA. V lost 1 base and J 2 bases, leaving 4 bases between the germline ends. The CDR3 region has the DNA TGTGCCAGCAGCTTAGACTTCACAGATACGCAGTATTTT. Translated: CASSLDFTDTQYF. Full variable domain (outside the CDR3, taken from reference TRBV7-2 and TRBJ2-3): GAGVSQSPSNKVTEKGKDVELRCDPISGHTALYWYRQSLGQGLEFLIYFQGNSAPDKSGLPSDRFSAERTGGSVSTLTIQRTQQEDSAVYLCASSLDFTDTQYFGPGTRLTVL.

V usage is TRBV18 and J usage is TRBJ1-5; D might be TRBD1 (6 bases). Germline CDR1 reads KGHSH; CDR2 reads LQKENI. The V end was cut by 0 bases, the J end by 0 bases, with 12 bases between. The CDR3 length is 17 residues. CDR3 amino acids: CASSPPPGGSSNQPQHF. CDR3 bases: TGTGCCAGCTCACCACCCCCTGGGGGCAGTAGCAATCAGCCCCAGCATTTT.

The chain combines TRBV6-1 with TRBJ2-6; D is uncertain. V was pared by 6 bases and J by 0 bases, with 6 bases between. The germline V gene encodes CDR1 MNHNS and CDR2 SASEGT. This CDR3 is 14 amino acids long. CDR3 region: CASRHSSGANVLTF. The DNA for the CDR3 is TGTGCCAGCAGACACAGCTCTGGGGCCAACGTCCTGACTTTC.

In the case of this clone: This sample includes further DNA sequences coding for the same CDR3. The CDR3 sequence is CASSMTSSTDTQYF. CDR3 DNA sequence: TGTGCCAGTAGTATGACGTCCTCCACAGATACGCAGTATTTT. The rearrangement joins TRBV19 to TRBJ2-3; D not certain. Between the trimmed V and J ends, which lost 3 bases and 2 bases, there was a span of 9 bases. Looked up from germline, CDR1 is LNHDA and CDR2 is SQIVND (reference sequence). CDR3 length: 14 amino acids.

This clone was seen once. This chain links TRBV10-3 with TRBJ2-2; D remains ambiguous. Germline V CDR1 and CDR2: ENHRY, SYGVKD. The CDR3 extends over 16 amino acids. V lost 5 bases, J lost 4 bases, and 17 bases lay in between. CDR3 protein: CAISQSPGGFTGELFF. In DNA form, the CDR3 reads TGTGCCATCAGTCAGAGTCCCGGCGGTTTCACCGGGGAGCTGTTTTTT.

The chain uses TRBV6-1 and TRBJ2-7; TRBD1 agrees at 8 bases. Germline CDR1 and CDR2: MNHNS and SASEGT. The CDR3 contains 15 residues. V lost 5 bases to trimming and J lost 2 bases; unmatched junction nucleotides: 8. CDR3 residues: CASSPRGGQAYEQYF. The CDR3 DNA is TGTGCCAGCAGTCCCCGTGGGGGACAGGCCTACGAGCAGTACTTC.